This T cell receptor (beta chain) was identified in a study of CD4 T cells in relation to SARS-CoV-2 and coronaviruses. Study-wide context: The HLA restriction of the shared crossreactive spike epitopes was mapped.

Libraries were prepared by immunoSEQ multiplex PCR; TCRdb keeps only in-frame clonotypes and omits some of them. The sample has about 23,000 clones; over 65% are singletons. The unexposed donors gave CD4+ T cells in about 2011-2018, prior to COVID-19. The cells were cultured for 10 days before CD4+ T cells were isolated. Testing used SARS-CoV-2 S/N and four cold-coronavirus spikes on unexposed-donor CD4+ T cells, cells permitting. About 1.9 million PBMCs per well were cultured with approximately 9.2 IU/ml IL-2. Cultures received half-medium IL-2 refreshes on days 3 and 7. The CDR3 consists of 14 residues. CDR1 KGHSH and CDR2 LQKENI come from the germline V gene. V lost 2 bases, J lost 5 bases, and 10 bases lay in between. Comments on this clone: Its specificity is not known.

Sequencing input: CD4+ T cells from PBMCs, cultured in vitro. The clonotype comes from a human donor in good health. The chain links TRBV18 to TRBJ1-3; D is unresolved. The CDR3 nucleotides read TGTGCCAGCTCACCAGGGAGCGACAGAAACACCATATATTTT. Encoded protein: CASSPGSDRNTIYF.